One and the same sample provided the 20 T cell receptor beta chains below, sequenced in a study of cytomegalovirus exposure and HLA in healthy donors. A multiplex PCR was run with 60 Vbeta primers and 13 Jbeta primers. Measured with immunoSEQ multiplex PCR; TCRdb has only the in-frame clones, and not every one. Among some 89,000 clones listed, around 85% were seen once. Sequencing was done on a sample of PBMCs. These receptors all stem from a man aged 40-50 years in good health and CMV-seropositive.

The rearrangement links TRBV28 to TRBJ1-6; D call uncertain. The CDR3 is made up of 11 amino acids. Germline V gives CDR1 MDHEN, CDR2 SYDVKM. The ends were cut back, 5 bases at V and 8 bases at J, with 4 bases in the middle. The CDR3 sequence: CASSLHSPLHF. Here the CDR3 DNA reads TGTGCCAGCAGTCTACATTCACCCCTCCACTTT.

The chain employs TRBV2 and TRBJ2-7; D unresolved. Germline CDR1 is SNHLY and CDR2 is FYNNEI. The CDR3 has 15 amino acids. Trimming took off 2 bases at V and 4 bases at J, with 15 bases between the two ends. CDR3 sequence reads: CASSESLVKTYEQYF. The CDR3 DNA reads as TGTGCCAGCAGTGAATCCCTTGTCAAAACTTACGAGCAGTACTTC. The full variable domain, rest sourced from reference TRBV2 and TRBJ2-7, is EPEVTQTPSHQVTQMGQEVILRCVPISNHLYFYWYRQILGQKVEFLVSFYNNEISEKSEIFDDQFSVERPDGSNFTLKIRSTKLEDSAMYFCASSESLVKTYEQYFGPGTRLTVT.

V and J are TRBV7-9 and TRBJ1-2; D unclear. Looked up from germline, CDR1 is SEHNR and CDR2 is FQNEAQ (reference sequence). The CDR3 totals 15 residues. V was clipped by 0 bases and J by 4 bases, with 12 bases between them. As DNA, the CDR3 is TGTGCCAGCAGCTTAGCGTCTCAGCGTTCCTATGGCTACACCTTC. This encodes CASSLASQRSYGYTF.

This chain connects TRBV7-9 to TRBJ1-1, with 9 bases lining up with TRBD1. CDR1 is SEHNR and CDR2 is FQNEAQ in the germline V gene (reference sequence). Trimming cost V 5 bases and J 3 bases; bases outside gene matches: 10. The CDR3 contains 16 residues. CDR3 loop: CASSVSQGARDTEAFF. The DNA of the CDR3 is TGTGCCAGCAGCGTATCACAGGGGGCTCGGGACACTGAAGCTTTCTTT.

The chain employs TRBV9 and TRBJ1-2; D remains unclear. Germline CDR1 and CDR2: SGDLS and YYNGEE. The CDR3 runs to 12 residues. Deletions cut 0 bases from V and 6 bases from J, with 6 bases between. This CDR3 is CASSVDSHGYTF. The CDR3 coding sequence is TGTGCCAGCAGCGTAGACAGCCATGGCTACACCTTC.

CDR3 in amino acids: CASSSSLGYNEQFF. The CDR3, as DNA: TGTGCCAGCAGCTCTTCCCTAGGTTACAATGAGCAGTTCTTC. V gene TRBV7-8 combines with J gene TRBJ2-1; no clear D. V shed 4 bases and J shed 4 bases, with 11 bases lying between them. Per the germline V gene, CDR1 is SGHVS and CDR2 is FQNEAQ. The CDR3 is made up of 14 amino acids.

J is TRBJ1-2 and V is TRBV10-2; perhaps TRBD1 as D (6 bases). The CDR3 has 14 residues. Trimming cost V 5 bases and J 4 bases, with 14 bases left between them. Per germline, CDR1 WSHSY and CDR2 SAAADI. Here the CDR3 DNA reads TGCGCCAGCAGTTCCGCAGGGGAGGGCTATGGCTACACCTTC. Residues: CASSSAGEGYGYTF.

The chain uses TRBV11-3 and TRBJ2-5; perhaps TRBD2 as D (5 bases). Germline CDR1 and CDR2: SGHNT and YENEEA. The ends were cut back, 5 bases at V and 5 bases at J, with 18 bases in the middle. The CDR3 totals 15 residues. Here the CDR3 DNA reads TGTGCCAGCAGCCTAAGACCTACCGGGGAGGAGACCCAGTACTTC. Protein product: CASSLRPTGEETQYF.

V is TRBV7-3 and J is TRBJ2-3; 15 nucleotides align to TRBD2. The V gene's germline CDR1 is SGHTA and CDR2 FQGTGA. The trim removed 4 bases at V and 5 bases at J, leaving 4 bases unmatched. The CDR3 consists of 16 residues. For the CDR3, the DNA is TGTGCCAGCAGCTCGGGACTAGCGGGAGGTGGAGATACGCAGTATTTT. Its protein product is CASSSGLAGGGDTQYF.

The chain has TRBV4-2 and TRBJ2-3; 11 positions agree with TRBD2. Per germline, CDR1 LGHNA and CDR2 YNFKEQ. Trimming at V came to 0 bases and at J to 6 bases, leaving 2 bases not matched to a gene. This CDR3 comprises 15 residues. In nucleotides, the CDR3 is TGTGCCAGCAGCCAAGAACTAGCGGGAGTGGATACGCAGTATTTT. Translation: CASSQELAGVDTQYF.

This sequence joins TRBV2 and TRBJ2-6, with a possible D match to TRBD2 (6 bases). CDR3 size: 15 residues. Germline assignment: CDR1 SNHLY and CDR2 FYNNEI. V was clipped by 8 bases and J by 3 bases, with 14 bases between them. The CDR3 loop reads CASRFAGFGANVLTF. In nucleotides, the CDR3 is TGTGCCAGCCGCTTTGCGGGGTTTGGGGCCAACGTCCTGACTTTC.

The gene calls are TRBV5-1 and TRBJ1-3; 9 bases align to TRBD1. The germline gives CDR1 SGHRS, CDR2 YFSETQ. V lost 3 bases, J lost 2 bases, and 6 bases stayed unmatched. The CDR3 extends over 16 amino acids. The DNA of the CDR3 is TGCGCCAGCAGCTGGGGACAGGGCAGCCCTGGAAACACCATATATTTT. This translates into CASSWGQGSPGNTIYF.

The V call is TRBV6-1, the J call TRBJ1-2; 11 positions match TRBD1. CDR3 length equals 14 residues. Germline CDR1 MNHNS, CDR2 SASEGT. Germline trimming cut 5 bases from V and 7 bases from J; bases unmatched to any gene: 6. In nucleotides, the CDR3 is TGTGCCAGCAGTATCGGGACAGGGGGGACTGGCTACACCTTC. Protein: CASSIGTGGTGYTF.

The chain employs TRBV10-3 and TRBJ1-2, with TRBD1 matching 7 bases. Germline V gives CDR1 ENHRY, CDR2 SYGVKD. V was clipped by 1 base and J by 5 bases; unmatched bases: 7. The CDR3 loop spans 15 amino acids. The CDR3 coding sequence is TGTGCCATCAGTGAGTTGGCAGGGGGGACATATGGCTACACCTTC. It yields the protein CAISELAGGTYGYTF.

The CDR3 sequence is CAMAPGQAYNEQFF. In DNA, the CDR3 is TGTGCCATGGCACCGGGACAGGCCTACAATGAGCAGTTCTTC. The gene calls are TRBV10-3 and TRBJ2-1; 8 nucleotides line up with TRBD1. The CDR3 is 14 amino acids. Germline loops: CDR1 ENHRY, CDR2 SYGVKD. V lost 9 bases, J lost 2 bases, and 6 bases stayed unmatched.

This rearrangement joins TRBV25-1 to TRBJ2-1, with D possibly matching TRBD2 (5 bases). Deletions cut 4 bases from V and 13 bases from J, with 11 bases between. Germline assignment: CDR1 MGHDK and CDR2 SYGVNS. There are 11 residues in the CDR3. CDR3: CASSAGNHQFF. The CDR3 coding sequence is TGTGCCAGCAGTGCGGGGAATCATCAGTTCTTC.

This clone appeared a few times. The chain couples TRBV5-1 to TRBJ2-5, with 9 nucleotides matching TRBD2. The V gene end was trimmed by 8 bases and the J gene end by 1 base; junction bases not matched to a gene: 9. From germline, CDR1 is SGHRS and CDR2 YFSETQ. The CDR3 is 15 amino acids. The CDR3 DNA reads TGCGCCAGTGGGGTAGCGGGGGACGTCCAAGAGACCCAGTACTTC. It encodes CASGVAGDVQETQYF.

The V gene is TRBV4-2, the J gene TRBJ2-7; TRBD1 agrees at 8 bases. The V and J ends lost 0 bases and 5 bases, in that order; junction bases with no gene match: 9. The CDR3 has 16 amino acids. Germline V gene sequence: CDR1 LGHNA, CDR2 YNFKEQ. CDR3 DNA sequence: TGTGCCAGCAGCCAAGAGTCCTCAGGGGGCTACAACGAGCAGTACTTC. It translates to CASSQESSGGYNEQYF.

The chain couples TRBV11-3 to TRBJ2-2; TRBD1 matches 8 bases. The CDR3 is 15 residues long. Germline CDR1 SGHNT, CDR2 YENEEA. V was pared by 5 bases and J by 3 bases, with 5 bases of the junction left unmatched. CDR3 sequence: CASSPMTGDTGELFF. CDR3 coding DNA: TGTGCCAGCAGCCCGATGACAGGGGACACCGGGGAGCTGTTTTTT.

The rearrangement links TRBV2 to TRBJ2-3; a possible D gene is TRBD2 (6 bases). Trimming cost V 1 base and J 0 bases, with 8 bases left between them. This CDR3 comprises 15 residues. Per the germline V gene, CDR1 is SNHLY and CDR2 is FYNNEI. CDR3 nucleotide sequence: TGTGCCAGCAGTGAAGGGGGACTTAGCACAGATACGCAGTATTTT. Its translation is CASSEGGLSTDTQYF.